Listed here is a single T cell receptor beta chain. Its matching antigen is unknown. In the same sample, other DNA sequences code for this CDR3. Germline values: CDR1 SGHNT, CDR2 YENEEA. The CDR3 loop spans 13 amino acids. V lost 5 bases, J lost 0 bases, and 8 bases lay in between. This specimen belongs to a study of T cell responses to AZD1222 COVID-19 vaccine. Background on the study: Pooled together were second doses at about 4 or about 12 weeks. Findings and caveats of the study: Possibly, clonal diversity was underestimated; donors were largely white British and included more females. As reported, nearly half of all spike-specific TCRs target variant regions that are unmutated. Baseline serostatus was positive in only a handful of AZD1222 recipients.

TCRdb's table, derived via immunoSEQ multiplex PCR, lists solely in-frame clones and lacks some. Here the sample spans roughly 66,000 clones, 82% being singletons. This TCR was sampled from an adult in good health. The chain is built from TRBV11-3 and TRBJ2-7; possible D gene TRBD2, 6 bases. The specimen comprised peripheral blood, sampled on day 0 of AZD1222 vaccination. The CDR3 spells CASSLGGSYEQYF. The CDR3, as DNA: TGTGCCAGCAGCCTCGGGGGCTCCTACGAGCAGTACTTC.